Listed here are 10 T cell receptor beta chains from one sample, sequenced in a study of vaccination and CD4 T cells after COVID-19. Treatment denoted: roughly 11-day PBMC culture with coronavirus spike peptide pools or control peptides (ViraFEST assay). Samples of CD4+ T cells were obtained from the unexposed donor before the COVID-19 pandemic (2011-2018). Cultured CD4+ T-cell DNA underwent Oncomine TCR Beta short-read sequencing. Cultured CD4+ T cells were the source of extracted genomic DNA. One entry per CDR3 protein, called by TCRdb with MiXCR from the PCR reads. The sample has some 10,000 distinct CDR3 sequences, just under 30% seen once. These receptors' antigens are unknown. The sequenced sample was CD4+ T cells from blood, cultured in vitro. The receptor set was obtained from a human donor in good health.

V usage is TRBV7-9 and J usage is TRBJ1-4; D gene unclear. From germline, CDR1 is SEHNR and CDR2 FQNEAQ (reference sequence). The CDR3 contains 14 residues. Trimming removed 4 bases at V and 8 bases at J, with 14 bases between. The CDR3 region is CASSSLSLGEKLFF. CDR3 nucleotide sequence: TGTGCCAGCAGCTCCCTATCACTAGGAGAAAAACTGTTTTTT.

This clonotype has a handful of counts. The chain has TRBV7-8 and TRBJ2-2; D is ambiguous. CDR3 size: 15 residues. Trimming shortened V by 1 base and J by 4 bases, and 10 bases separated the two germline ends. Per germline, CDR1 SGHVS and CDR2 FQNEAQ. The CDR3 sequence: CASSLGLGFTGELFF. CDR3 DNA sequence: TGTGCCAGCAGCTTAGGGTTGGGGTTCACCGGGGAGCTGTTTTTT.

Comments on this clonotype: The CDR3 does not close with the conserved phenylalanine or tryptophan, likely indicating a read error. The DNA is left out, because the CDR3 cannot be placed on it with certainty; the CDR3 is given as TCRdb lists it. The chain carries TRBV21-1 and TRBJ2-2; the table names TRBD2, a call not compared with the DNA. TRBV21-1 is recorded as a pseudogene. The CDR3 extends over 14 residues, inclusive of both ends. The CDR3 sequence is CASSFRAAPYRAAG.

The J gene is TRBJ1-5, the V gene TRBV6-1; D remains ambiguous. Trimming stripped 5 bases from V and 7 bases from J, with 24 bases between. This CDR3 has 17 residues. Germline CDR1 is MNHNS and CDR2 is SASEGT. For the CDR3, the DNA is TGTGCCAGCAGTCTTAGACCCGATCCTTTTCGGGCGCAGCCCCAGCATTTT. This encodes CASSLRPDPFRAQPQHF.

This clonotype was counted between two and nine times. The rearrangement joins TRBV27 to TRBJ2-3, with 9 bases identical to TRBD1. Per germline, CDR1 MNHEY and CDR2 SMNVEV (reference sequence). The CDR3 spans 15 residues. V lost 8 bases and J lost 2; bases outside the gene matches: 8. The CDR3 loop is CASGLWDRVTDTQYF. The CDR3 bases are TGTGCCAGCGGACTGTGGGACAGGGTCACAGATACGCAGTATTTT.

This clonotype ranks as medium-sized. This chain uses TRBV6-5 with TRBJ1-6; weak D call: TRBD1 (6 bases). Trimming cost V 3 bases and J 6 bases, with 15 bases left between them. Germline CDR1 MNHEY, CDR2 SVGAGI. This CDR3 comprises 16 residues. The CDR3 protein is CASSYSQGGSNSPLHF. Here the CDR3 DNA reads TGTGCCAGCAGTTATAGTCAAGGGGGATCTAATTCACCCCTCCACTTT.

The chain is built from TRBV10-3 and TRBJ2-1; D is possibly TRBD1 (6 bases). The V gene lost 0 bases and the J gene lost 10 bases, with 13 bases spanning the gap. The germline gives CDR1 ENHRY, CDR2 SYGVKD. This CDR3 is 14 amino acids long. This CDR3 is CAISESGGDREQFF. Written as DNA, the CDR3 is TGTGCCATCAGTGAGTCTGGCGGCGACAGGGAGCAGTTCTTC.

This clonotype has more than one count but fewer than ten. The V and J genes are TRBV14 and TRBJ1-2; no reliable D call. Between the trimmed V and J ends, which lost 1 base and 4 bases, there was a span of 7 bases. Germline V gene sequence: CDR1 SGHDN, CDR2 FVKESK. This CDR3 is built from 13 residues. The CDR3 spells CASSQGSFYGYTF. The CDR3 nucleotides are TGTGCCAGCAGCCAAGGGAGCTTCTATGGCTACACCTTC.

The V gene is TRBV5-4, the J gene TRBJ2-3, with 7 bases fitting TRBD1. Germline V gene data show CDR1 as SGHNT and CDR2 as YYREEE (reference sequence). Losses at the gene ends were 2 bases for V and 5 bases for J; bases not matched to a gene: 5. The CDR3 totals 14 residues. Here the CDR3 DNA reads TGTGCCAGCAGCTTTGACAGGGCTGGAGATACGCAGTATTTT. Its protein product is CASSFDRAGDTQYF.

This clonotype has a handful of counts. The rearrangement links TRBV10-3 to TRBJ2-7; D uncertain. V was shortened by 7 bases and J by 3 bases, with 10 bases between the two germline ends. The germline CDR1 and CDR2 sequences are ENHRY and SYGVKD. The CDR3 spans 12 residues. CDR3 protein: CAITGAGYEQYF. Written as DNA, the CDR3 is TGTGCCATCACTGGAGCAGGCTACGAGCAGTACTTC.